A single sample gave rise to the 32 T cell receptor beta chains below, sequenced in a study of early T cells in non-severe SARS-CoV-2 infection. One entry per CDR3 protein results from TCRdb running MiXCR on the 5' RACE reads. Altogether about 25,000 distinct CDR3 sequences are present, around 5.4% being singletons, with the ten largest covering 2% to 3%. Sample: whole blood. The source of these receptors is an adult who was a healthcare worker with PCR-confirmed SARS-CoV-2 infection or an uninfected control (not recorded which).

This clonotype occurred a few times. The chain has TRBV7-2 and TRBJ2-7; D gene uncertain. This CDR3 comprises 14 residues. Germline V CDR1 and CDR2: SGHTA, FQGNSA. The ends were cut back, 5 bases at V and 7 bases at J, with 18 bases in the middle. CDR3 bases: TGTGCCAGCAGCCCGAACTACGTAGCTAGGGAGCAGTACTTC. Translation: CASSPNYVAREQYF.

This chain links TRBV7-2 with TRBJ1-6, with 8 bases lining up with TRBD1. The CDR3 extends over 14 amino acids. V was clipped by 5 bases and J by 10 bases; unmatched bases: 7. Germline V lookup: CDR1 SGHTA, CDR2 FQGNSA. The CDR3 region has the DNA TGTGCCAGCAGCCCTTGGACAGGGAGCTCACCCCTCCACTTT. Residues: CASSPWTGSSPLHF.

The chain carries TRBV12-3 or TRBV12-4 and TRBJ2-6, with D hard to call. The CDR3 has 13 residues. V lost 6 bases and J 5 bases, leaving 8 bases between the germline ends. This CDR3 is CASSLRRANVLTF. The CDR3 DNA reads TGTGCCAGCAGCCTGCGGAGGGCCAACGTCCTGACTTTC.

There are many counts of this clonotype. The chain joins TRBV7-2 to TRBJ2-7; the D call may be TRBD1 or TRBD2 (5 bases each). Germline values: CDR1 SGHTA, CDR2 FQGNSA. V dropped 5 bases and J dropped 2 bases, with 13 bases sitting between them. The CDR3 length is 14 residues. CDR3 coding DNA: TGTGCCAGCAGCCCGGTGGGACCAACCTACGAGCAGTACTTC. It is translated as CASSPVGPTYEQYF.

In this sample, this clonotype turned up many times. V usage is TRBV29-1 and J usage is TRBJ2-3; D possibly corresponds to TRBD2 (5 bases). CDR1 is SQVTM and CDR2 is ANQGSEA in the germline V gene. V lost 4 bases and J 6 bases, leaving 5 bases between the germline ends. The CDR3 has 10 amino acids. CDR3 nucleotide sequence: TGCAGCGTTGGCGGGGATACGCAGTATTTT. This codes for CSVGGDTQYF.

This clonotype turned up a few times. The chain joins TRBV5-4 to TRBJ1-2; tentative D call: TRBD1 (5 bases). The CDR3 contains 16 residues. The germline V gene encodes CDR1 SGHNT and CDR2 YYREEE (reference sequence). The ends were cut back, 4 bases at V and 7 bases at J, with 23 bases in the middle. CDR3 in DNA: TGTGCCAGCAGCATTCTGAGGACGCGCGGGGGAGCTGGCTACACCTTC. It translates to CASSILRTRGGAGYTF.

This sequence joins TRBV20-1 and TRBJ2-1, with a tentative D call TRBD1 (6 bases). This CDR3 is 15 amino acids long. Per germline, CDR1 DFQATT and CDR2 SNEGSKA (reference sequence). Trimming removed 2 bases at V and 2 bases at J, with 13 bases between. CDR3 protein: CSARQGTNPYNEQFF. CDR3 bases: TGCAGTGCTAGACAGGGGACCAACCCCTACAATGAGCAGTTCTTC.

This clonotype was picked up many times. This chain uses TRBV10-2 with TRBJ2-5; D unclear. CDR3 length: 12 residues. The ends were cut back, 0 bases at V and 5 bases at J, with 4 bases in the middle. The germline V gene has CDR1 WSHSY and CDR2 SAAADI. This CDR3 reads CASSESVETQYF. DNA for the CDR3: TGCGCCAGCAGTGAGTCTGTGGAGACCCAGTACTTC.

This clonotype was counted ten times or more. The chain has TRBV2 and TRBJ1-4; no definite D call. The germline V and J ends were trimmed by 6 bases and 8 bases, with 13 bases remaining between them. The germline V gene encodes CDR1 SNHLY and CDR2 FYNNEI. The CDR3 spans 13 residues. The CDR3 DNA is TGTGCCAGCAGGTCCGGGGTGGAAGAAAAACTGTTTTTT. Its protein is CASRSGVEEKLFF.

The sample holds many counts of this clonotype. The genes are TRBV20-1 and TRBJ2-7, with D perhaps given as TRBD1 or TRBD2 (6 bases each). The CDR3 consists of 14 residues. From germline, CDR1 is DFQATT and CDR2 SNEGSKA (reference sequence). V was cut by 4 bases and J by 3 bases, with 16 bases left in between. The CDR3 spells CSATALGGLYEQYF. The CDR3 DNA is TGCAGTGCTACCGCCCTCGGGGGCCTCTACGAGCAGTACTTC.

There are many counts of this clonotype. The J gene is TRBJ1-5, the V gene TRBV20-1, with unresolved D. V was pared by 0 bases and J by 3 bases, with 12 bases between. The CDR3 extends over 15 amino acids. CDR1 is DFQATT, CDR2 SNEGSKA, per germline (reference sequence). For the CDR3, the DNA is TGCAGTGCTAGAGAACGTGGTGCCCCCAATCAGCCCCAGCATTTT. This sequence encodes CSARERGAPNQPQHF.

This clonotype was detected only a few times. The CDR3 nucleotides are TGTGCCAGCAGGAGTTACCAGGGAATCACTGAAGCTTTCTTT. This sequence encodes CASRSYQGITEAFF. The J gene is TRBJ1-1, the V gene TRBV2, with a possible D match to TRBD1 (5 bases). CDR1 and CDR2 from the germline V gene are SNHLY and FYNNEI. The CDR3 is 14 residues long. Deletions cut 6 bases from V and 4 bases from J, with 15 bases between.

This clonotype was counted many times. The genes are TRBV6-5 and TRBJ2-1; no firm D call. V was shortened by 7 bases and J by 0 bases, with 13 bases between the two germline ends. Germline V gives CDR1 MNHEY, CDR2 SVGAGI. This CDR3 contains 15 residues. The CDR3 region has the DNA TGTGCCAGCACCCTTGACCGGAGCTCCTACAATGAGCAGTTCTTC. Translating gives CASTLDRSSYNEQFF.

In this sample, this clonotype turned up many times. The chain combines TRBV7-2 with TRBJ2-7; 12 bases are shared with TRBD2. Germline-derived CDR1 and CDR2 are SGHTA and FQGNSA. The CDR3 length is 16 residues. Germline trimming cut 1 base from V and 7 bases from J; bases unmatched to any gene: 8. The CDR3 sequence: CASSLVLAGGLGEQYF. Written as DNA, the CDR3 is TGTGCCAGCAGCTTAGTCCTAGCGGGGGGGCTAGGAGAGCAGTACTTC.

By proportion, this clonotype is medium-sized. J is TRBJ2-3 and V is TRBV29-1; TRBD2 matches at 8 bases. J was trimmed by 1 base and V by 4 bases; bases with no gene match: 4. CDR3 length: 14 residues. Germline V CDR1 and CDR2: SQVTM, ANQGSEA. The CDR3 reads CSVAYGGGTDTQYF. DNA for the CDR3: TGCAGCGTTGCATACGGGGGGGGCACAGATACGCAGTATTTT.

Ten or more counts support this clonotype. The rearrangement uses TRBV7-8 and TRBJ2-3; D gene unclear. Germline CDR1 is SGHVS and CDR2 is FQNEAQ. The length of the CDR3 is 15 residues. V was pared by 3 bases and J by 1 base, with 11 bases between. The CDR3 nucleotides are TGTGCCAGCAGCTTCCGAGGCGTAGGCACAGATACGCAGTATTTT. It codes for CASSFRGVGTDTQYF.

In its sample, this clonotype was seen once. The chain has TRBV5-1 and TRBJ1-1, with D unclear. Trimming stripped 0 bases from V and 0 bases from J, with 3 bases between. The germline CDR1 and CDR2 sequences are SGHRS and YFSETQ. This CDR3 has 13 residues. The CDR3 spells CASSLGVNTEAFF. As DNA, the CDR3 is TGCGCCAGCAGCTTGGGAGTGAACACTGAAGCTTTCTTT. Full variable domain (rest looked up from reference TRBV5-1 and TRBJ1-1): KAGVTQTPRYLIKTRGQQVTLSCSPISGHRSVSWYQQTPGQGLQFLFEYFSETQRNKGNFPGRFSGRQFSNSRSEMNVSTLELGDSALYLCASSLGVNTEAFFGQGTRLTVV.

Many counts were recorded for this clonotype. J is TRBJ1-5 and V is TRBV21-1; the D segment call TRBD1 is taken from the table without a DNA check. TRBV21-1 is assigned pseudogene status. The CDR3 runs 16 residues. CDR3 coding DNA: TGTGCCAGCAGACGGCGCAGGGGATGGGTCGATCAGCCCCAGCATTTT. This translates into CASRRRRGWVDQPQHF.

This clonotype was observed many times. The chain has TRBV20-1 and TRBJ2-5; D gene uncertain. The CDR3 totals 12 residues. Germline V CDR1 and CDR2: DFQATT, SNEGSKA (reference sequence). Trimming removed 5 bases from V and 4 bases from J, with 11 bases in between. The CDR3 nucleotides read TGCAGTGCTTTTGGCCTGGGAGAGACCCAGTACTTC. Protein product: CSAFGLGETQYF.

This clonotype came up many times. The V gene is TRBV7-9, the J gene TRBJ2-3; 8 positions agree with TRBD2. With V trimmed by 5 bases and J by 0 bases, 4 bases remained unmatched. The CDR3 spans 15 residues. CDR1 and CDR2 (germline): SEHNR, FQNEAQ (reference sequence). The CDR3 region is CASSPGLVSTDTQYF. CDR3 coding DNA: TGTGCCAGCAGCCCGGGACTAGTTAGCACAGATACGCAGTATTTT.

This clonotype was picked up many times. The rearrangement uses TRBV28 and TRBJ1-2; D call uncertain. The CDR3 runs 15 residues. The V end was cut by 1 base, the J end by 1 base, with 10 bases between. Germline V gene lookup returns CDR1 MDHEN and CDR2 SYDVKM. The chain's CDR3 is CASSLSLRFNYGYTF. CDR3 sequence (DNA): TGTGCCAGCAGTTTATCCCTAAGATTTAACTATGGCTACACCTTC.

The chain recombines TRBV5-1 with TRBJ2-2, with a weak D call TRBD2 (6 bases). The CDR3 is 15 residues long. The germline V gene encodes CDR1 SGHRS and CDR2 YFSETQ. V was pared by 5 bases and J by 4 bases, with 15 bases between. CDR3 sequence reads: CASRPRDLPTGELFF. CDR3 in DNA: TGCGCCAGCAGACCCCGGGACTTACCCACCGGGGAGCTGTTTTTT.

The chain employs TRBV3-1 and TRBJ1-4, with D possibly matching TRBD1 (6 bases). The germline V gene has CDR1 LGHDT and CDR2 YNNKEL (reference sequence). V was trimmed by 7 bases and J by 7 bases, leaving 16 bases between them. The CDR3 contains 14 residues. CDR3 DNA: TGTGCCAGCACTCCGGGGGCTAGGAGTGAAAAACTGTTTTTT. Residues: CASTPGARSEKLFF.

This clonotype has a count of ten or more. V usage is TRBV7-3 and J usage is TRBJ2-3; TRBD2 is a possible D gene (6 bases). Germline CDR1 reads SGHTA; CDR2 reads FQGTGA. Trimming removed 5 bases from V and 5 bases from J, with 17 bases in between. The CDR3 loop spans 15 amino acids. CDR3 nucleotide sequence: TGTGCCAGCAGCCCCCAGGGAGGCAAGGTAGATACGCAGTATTTT. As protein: CASSPQGGKVDTQYF.

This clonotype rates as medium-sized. CDR3 residues: CASSRGQSYEQYF. The CDR3 bases are TGTGCCAGCAGCCGGGGACAGTCCTACGAGCAGTACTTC. V gene TRBV11-2 combines with J gene TRBJ2-7, with TRBD1 identical over 7 bases. J lost 1 base, V lost 5 bases, and 2 bases had no gene match. The CDR3 runs to 13 residues. The germline CDR1 and CDR2 sequences are SGHAT and FQNNGV.

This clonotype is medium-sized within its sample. Written as DNA, the CDR3 is TGTGCCAGCAGCCCGGATGGGACAGCGGCAGGAAAACTGTTTTTT. Amino acids: CASSPDGTAAGKLFF. The chain combines TRBV7-9 with TRBJ1-4; 7 nucleotides agree with TRBD1. V shed 5 bases, J shed 10 bases, and the junction held 13 bases outside the gene matches. The germline V gene has CDR1 SEHNR and CDR2 FQNEAQ (reference sequence). The CDR3 runs 15 residues.

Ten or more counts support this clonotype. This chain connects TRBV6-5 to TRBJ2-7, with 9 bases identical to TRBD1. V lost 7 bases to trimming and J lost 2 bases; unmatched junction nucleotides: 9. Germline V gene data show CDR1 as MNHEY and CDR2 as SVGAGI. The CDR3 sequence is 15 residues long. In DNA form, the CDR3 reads TGTGCCAGCAACACAGGGGGCGCGTCCCCCTACGAGCAGTACTTC. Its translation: CASNTGGASPYEQYF.

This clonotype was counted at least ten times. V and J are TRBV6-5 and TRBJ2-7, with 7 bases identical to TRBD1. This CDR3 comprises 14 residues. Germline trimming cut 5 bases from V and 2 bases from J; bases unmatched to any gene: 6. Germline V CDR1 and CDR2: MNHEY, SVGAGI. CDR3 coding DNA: TGTGCCAGCAGTCAACAGGGGCCTACCTACGAGCAGTACTTC. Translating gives CASSQQGPTYEQYF.

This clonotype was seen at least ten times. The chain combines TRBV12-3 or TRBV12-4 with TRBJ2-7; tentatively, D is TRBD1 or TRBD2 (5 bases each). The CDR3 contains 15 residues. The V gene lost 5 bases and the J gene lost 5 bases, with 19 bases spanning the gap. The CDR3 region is CASSPYQGRIDEQYF. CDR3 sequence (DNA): TGTGCCAGCAGTCCCTATCAGGGACGGATCGACGAGCAGTACTTC.

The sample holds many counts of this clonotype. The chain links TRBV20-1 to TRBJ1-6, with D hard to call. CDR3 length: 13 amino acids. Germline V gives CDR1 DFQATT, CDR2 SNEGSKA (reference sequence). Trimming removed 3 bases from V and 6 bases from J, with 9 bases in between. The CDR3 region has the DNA TGCAGTGCTAGCTTTCTGACTAATTCACCCCTCCACTTT. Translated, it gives CSASFLTNSPLHF.

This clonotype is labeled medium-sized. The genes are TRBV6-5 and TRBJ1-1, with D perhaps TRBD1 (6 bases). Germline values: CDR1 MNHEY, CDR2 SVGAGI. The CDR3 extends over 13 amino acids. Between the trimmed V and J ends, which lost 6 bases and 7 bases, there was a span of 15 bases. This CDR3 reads CASSRTAPYEAFF. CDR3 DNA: TGTGCCAGCAGCCGGACAGCACCGTATGAAGCTTTCTTT.

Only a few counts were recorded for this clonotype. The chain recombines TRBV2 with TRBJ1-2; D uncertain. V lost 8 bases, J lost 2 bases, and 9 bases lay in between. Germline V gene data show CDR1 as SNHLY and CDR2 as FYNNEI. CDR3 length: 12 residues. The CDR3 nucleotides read TGTGCCAGCTGGCGGTGGAACTATGGCTACACCTTC. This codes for CASWRWNYGYTF.